The present entry profiles one T cell receptor (beta chain) with its context. This clonotype showed up just a few times. The target of this receptor is not known. Per-base qualities were not stored, and no clone one base away is much larger. Trimming at the junction amounts to 1 base on V and 3 bases on J, and the germline ends lie 4 bases apart. The CDR3, from cysteine to phenylalanine, totals 13 residues. Solely the CDR3 DNA is kept, with 39 bases framed from the first base. The germline V gene provides CDR1 SGHAT and CDR2 FQNNGV. TCRdb names Illumina HiSeq 1500 as the instrument used. Through fastp at Q25 and MiXCR, TCRdb rebuilt clones from the public reads, retaining in-frame beta chains. CDR3 protein sequences are deduplicated, and each keeps its most common genes and DNA. In this sample the table shows about 530,000 distinct CDR3 sequences, around 27% of which occur a single time. The ten largest make up under 15% of the sample.

This entry is derived from a study of T cell repertoires in cytomegalovirus infection (dated by TCRdb to the late 2010s). Study-level background: Because public TCR beta signatures pointed to carriage of CMV infection together with the matching HLA type, the HLA type of each donor mattered for the analysis. Broader findings and caveats from the paper: Carriers of CMV infection plus the relevant HLA type were discriminated by the cumulative frequency of public TCR beta family members in the study cohort and in an independent approximately 360-donor cohort. The ex vivo response was dominated by HLA-C-restricted CMV-specific TCR beta clonotypes, which also provided the single most frequent clonotype in two of eight donors.

The clonotype originates from a human donor in good health (CMV status not recorded). Some clones in this sample may be carry-over from other donors' samples. The chain joins TRBV11-2 to TRBJ1-5; too little of a D gene remains to name it. Source material: PBMCs. The CDR3 loop reads CASSLGINQPQHF. The nucleotides read TGTGCCAGCAGCTTAGGCATCAATCAGCCCCAGCATTTT.